These T cell receptor beta chains were read from a single sample in a study of T-cell reconstitution after alpha-beta-depleted transplantation in children. MiXCR, applied by TCRdb to the PCR reads, yields one record per CDR3 protein. The sample contains approximately 230,000 distinct CDR3 sequences, 20% to 30% of which appear only once. Sequencing was performed on PBMCs, mostly from graft donor cells, taken 360 days after TCRalphabeta/CD19-depleted stem cell transplant. Receptor source: a female patient younger than 10 who had a stem cell transplant for congenital amegakaryocytic thrombocytopenia, so the T cells may come from the graft donor. CDR3s include the opening cysteine and the closing phenylalanine or tryptophan. The D gene is left open where the match is weak. Not every row has a clone size; where given, it reads once, few, many or a size class.

>NA|TRBJ1-6|few|TRBV20-1
CSARELGVTYNSPLHF
>NA|TRBJ2-6|few|TRBV12-3/TRBV12-4
CASTHRVVPGANVLTF
>NA|TRBJ1-4|NA|TRBV12-3/TRBV12-4
CASRAGVNVGNEKLFF
>TRBD2|TRBJ2-3|NA|TRBV25-1
CASSELGSGGVTDTQYF
>NA|TRBJ2-1|NA|TRBV9
CASSQQGPLGDEQFF
>NA|TRBJ1-1|NA|TRBV4-2
CASSQVRGQPPAEAFF
>TRBD2|TRBJ2-3|NA|TRBV28
CASLSLLAPAFDTQYF
>NA|TRBJ1-2|NA|TRBV29-1
CSVLHLVYGYTF
>NA|TRBJ2-2|NA|TRBV20-1
CSAVDAVLNTGELFF
>TRBD2|TRBJ2-5|NA|TRBV20-1
CSARDQGLAGVSQYF
>NA|TRBJ1-1|NA|TRBV20-1
CSASSNGRVNTEAFF
>TRBD2|TRBJ2-5|few|TRBV6-5
CASSYLGLAGAQETQYF
>NA|TRBJ1-2|NA|TRBV5-4
CASSLGQGPYGYTF
>TRBD2|TRBJ2-5|NA|TRBV3-1
CASSRRLAGRETQYF
>TRBD2|TRBJ2-1|NA|TRBV12-3/TRBV12-4
CASSTGTSGRVYNEQFF
>NA|TRBJ2-5|few|TRBV5-1
CASRSTGSSETQYF
>NA|TRBJ2-3|NA|TRBV30
CAWSVSTPTQYF
>TRBD1|TRBJ2-5|few|TRBV27
CASGDRVGTQYF
>TRBD1|TRBJ1-5|NA|TRBV6-5
CASSSPDRVIVQPQHF
>TRBD1|TRBJ2-1|NA|TRBV12-3/TRBV12-4
CASSLALTGANEQFF
>NA|TRBJ2-7|few|TRBV20-1
CSAPPRRDTGSEQYF
>NA|TRBJ2-3|few|TRBV4-1
CASSQGLQRTDTQYF
>TRBD2|TRBJ2-2|NA|TRBV20-1
CSAESGLAGAGELFF
>NA|TRBJ2-6|few|TRBV6-5
CASISFGTENVLTF
>NA|TRBJ1-2|NA|TRBV15
CATSGGTPVSHGGYTF
>NA|TRBJ1-5|few|TRBV20-1
CSARDEGYGQPQHF
>TRBD2|TRBJ2-7|NA|TRBV10-3
CAISESTSGRAYEQYF
>NA|TRBJ2-7|NA|TRBV2
CASSDSLGTYEQYF
>NA|TRBJ2-2|many|TRBV28
CASHVRSGELFF
>NA|TRBJ2-1|NA|TRBV4-1
CASSQAVNEQFF
>NA|TRBJ1-2|NA|TRBV4-1
CASSWPGRTNYGYTF
>NA|TRBJ1-6|NA|TRBV19
CASSFEGVRRTLHF
>NA|TRBJ1-2|NA|TRBV29-1
CSVERGYYGYTF
>NA|TRBJ2-5|NA|TRBV7-2
CASSPVTGLGETQYF
>NA|TRBJ2-7|NA|TRBV4-3
CASSQVAGLGLWYF
>NA|TRBJ2-5|NA|TRBV7-2
CASSFLQGRGETQYF
>TRBD2|TRBJ2-7|few|TRBV7-2
CASSRTSGRYEQYF
>TRBD1|TRBJ2-4|few|TRBV12-3/TRBV12-4
CASSPVDRGLWIAKNIQYF